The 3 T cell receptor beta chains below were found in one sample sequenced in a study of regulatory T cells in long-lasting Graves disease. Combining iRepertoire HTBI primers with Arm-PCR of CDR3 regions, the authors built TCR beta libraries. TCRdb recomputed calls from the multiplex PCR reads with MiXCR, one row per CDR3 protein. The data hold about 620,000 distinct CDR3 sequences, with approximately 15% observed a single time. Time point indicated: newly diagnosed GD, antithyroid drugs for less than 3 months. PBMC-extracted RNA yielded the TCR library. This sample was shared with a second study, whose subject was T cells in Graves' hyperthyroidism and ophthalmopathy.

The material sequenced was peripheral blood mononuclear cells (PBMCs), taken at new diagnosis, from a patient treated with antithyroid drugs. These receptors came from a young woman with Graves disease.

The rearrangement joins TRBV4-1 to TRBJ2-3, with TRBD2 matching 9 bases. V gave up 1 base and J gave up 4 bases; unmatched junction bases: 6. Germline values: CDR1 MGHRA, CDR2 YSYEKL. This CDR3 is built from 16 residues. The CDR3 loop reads CASSQGGGREADTQYF. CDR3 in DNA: TGCGCCAGCAGCCAAGGGGGCGGGAGGGAGGCAGATACGCAGTATTTT.

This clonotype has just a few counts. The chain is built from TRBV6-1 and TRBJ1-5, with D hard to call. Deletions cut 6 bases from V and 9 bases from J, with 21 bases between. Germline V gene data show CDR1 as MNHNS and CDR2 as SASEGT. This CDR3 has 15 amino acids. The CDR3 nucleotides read TGTGCCAGCAGGTCGAGCCGGGAACCAGATTGGCCCCAGCATTTT. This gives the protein CASRSSREPDWPQHF.

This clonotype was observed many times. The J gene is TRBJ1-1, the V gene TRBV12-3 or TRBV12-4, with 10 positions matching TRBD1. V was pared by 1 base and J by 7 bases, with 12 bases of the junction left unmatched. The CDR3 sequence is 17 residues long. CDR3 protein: CASSLDDRGPQSDEAFF. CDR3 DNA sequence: TGTGCCAGCAGTTTAGACGACAGGGGGCCCCAATCTGATGAAGCTTTCTTT.